Presented here are 13 T cell receptor beta chains from one specimen sequenced in a study of Tregs in tolerant kidney transplant recipients. Measured with immunoSEQ multiplex PCR; TCRdb has only the in-frame clones, and not every one. The sample's table shows 25,000 to 35,000 clones. Sequences were derived from CD8+ T cells from blood, sampled before the transplant. The receptors originated from a human donor who received a combined kidney and bone marrow transplant.

Concerning this clone: The read terminates 3 residues before the CDR3 end, so the remaining end is supplied by the germline J gene. This chain connects TRBV7-9 to TRBJ2-2; weak D call: TRBD2 (6 bases). V was trimmed by 1 base and J by 3 bases, leaving 9 bases between them. The CDR3 runs 15 residues. Per germline, CDR1 SEHNR and CDR2 FQNEAQ (reference sequence). CDR3: CASSLVEGYTGELFF. The CDR3 bases that were read are TGTGCCAGCAGCTTAGTGGAGGGTTACACCGGGGAG.

The CDR3 sequence is CAWSAGQGAADTQYF. CDR3 DNA (partial): TGTGCCTGGAGTGCGGGACAGGGGGCGGCAGATACG. The rearrangement links TRBV30 to TRBJ2-3; 12 nucleotides match TRBD1. The CDR3 extends 3 residues past the end of the read, so its final part is completed from the germline J gene. The CDR3 spans 15 residues. Looked up from germline, CDR1 is GTSNPN and CDR2 is SVGIG (reference sequence). V lost 1 base to trimming and J lost 4 bases; unmatched junction nucleotides: 3.

CDR3 sequence reads: CSVEGAWAGETEAFF. CDR3 DNA, as far as it was read: TGCAGCGTTGAAGGGGCATGGGCAGGGGAGACTGAA. The chain joins TRBV29-1 to TRBJ1-1, with D possibly matching TRBD1 (6 bases). The CDR3 end is not reached by the read, which stops 3 residues before it; the germline J gene fills it in. Germline-derived CDR1 and CDR2 are SQVTM and ANQGSEA. The CDR3 has 15 amino acids. V was pared by 1 base and J by 5 bases, with 17 bases between.

Comment on this clone: The observed sequence ends 3 residues before the CDR3 terminus, with the missing tail filled in from the germline J gene. V usage is TRBV2 and J usage is TRBJ2-3; 7 positions match TRBD2. This CDR3 is 14 amino acids long. V was clipped by 3 bases and J by 1 base; unmatched bases: 1. CDR1 and CDR2 from the germline V gene are SNHLY and FYNNEI. CDR3: CASSDLAGTDTQYF. The DNA read from the CDR3 is TGTGCCAGCAGTGATCTAGCGGGCACAGATACG.

By frequency, this clone registers medium-sized. The DNA ends 3 residues before the CDR3 does, and the rest of the CDR3 is filled in from the germline J gene. The chain couples TRBV30 to TRBJ1-2; 10 bases are shared with TRBD1. The length of the CDR3 is 15 residues. The V and J ends lost 5 bases and 4 bases, in that order; junction bases with no gene match: 10. Germline CDR1 is GTSNPN and CDR2 is SVGIG (reference sequence). CDR3 in amino acids: CAWCYGTGDCYGYTF. The CDR3 bases that were read are TGTGCCTGGTGTTACGGGACAGGGGACTGCTATGGC.

Comment on this clone: The CDR3 extends 3 residues past the end of the read, so its final part is completed from the germline J gene. The J gene is TRBJ2-1, the V gene TRBV6-1; TRBD2 aligns across 11 bases. Germline CDR1 reads MNHNS; CDR2 reads SASEGT. The CDR3 is 16 amino acids. The junction had 6 bases not matched to a gene; V was cut back by 2 bases and J by 6 bases. The covered CDR3 bases are TGTGCCAGCAGTGAATTAGCGGGAGGGGTCGTCAATGAG. This gives the protein CASSELAGGVVNE. The CDR3 in full is CASSELAGGVVNEQFF.

Concerning this clone itself: The read falls 3 residues short of the CDR3 end, and the missing part is taken from the germline J gene. The rearrangement joins TRBV14 to TRBJ2-5, with D possibly being TRBD1 (6 bases). The germline V and J ends were trimmed by 4 bases and 5 bases, with 17 bases remaining between them. This CDR3 has 15 amino acids. Per the germline V gene, CDR1 is SGHDN and CDR2 is FVKESK. CDR3 DNA, as far as it was read: TGTGCCAGCAGCCTGATAACAGGGTTGGGGGAGACC. Translating gives CASSLITGLGET. The full CDR3 sequence reads CASSLITGLGETQYF. Drawing the rest from reference TRBV14 and TRBJ2-5, the complete variable domain is EAGVTQFPSHSVIEKGQTVTLRCDPISGHDNLYWYRRVMGKEIKFLLHFVKESKQDESGMPNNRFLAERTGGTYSTLKVQPAELEDSGVYFCASSLITGLGETQYFGPGTRLLVL.

As regards this clone: Sequencing ends 3 residues short of the CDR3 end; the germline J gene provides the rest. The chain is built from TRBV7-6 and TRBJ2-5; possible D gene TRBD2, 5 bases. CDR3 size: 16 residues. Germline assignment: CDR1 SGHVS and CDR2 FNYEAQ. Trimming pared 2 bases from V and 2 bases from J, leaving 15 bases between. CDR3 DNA, as far as it was read: TGTGCCAGCAGCTTATTAGGCGGGCCCTTGCAAGAGACC. Amino acid sequence: CASSLLGGPLQET. The complete CDR3 protein is CASSLLGGPLQETQYF.

Points on this clone: The DNA ends 3 residues before the CDR3 does, and the rest of the CDR3 is filled in from the germline J gene. V is TRBV11-2 and J is TRBJ2-1; D is perhaps TRBD1 (6 bases). V lost 1 base and J 4 bases, leaving 11 bases between the germline ends. This CDR3 contains 15 residues. The germline V gene has CDR1 SGHAT and CDR2 FQNNGV. The CDR3 DNA, read in part, is TGTGCCAGCAGCTTAGTTAGGCAGGGGTACAATGAG. This sequence encodes CASSLVRQGYNE. The entire CDR3 sequence reads CASSLVRQGYNEQFF.

About this clone itself: The read falls 3 residues short of the CDR3 end, and the missing part is taken from the germline J gene. This rearrangement joins TRBV10-1 to TRBJ2-5; D is possibly TRBD1 (6 bases). The CDR3 loop spans 13 amino acids. The V gene's germline CDR1 is WNHNN and CDR2 SYGVQD (reference sequence). Trimming stripped 4 bases from V and 3 bases from J, with 9 bases between. The CDR3 bases that were read are TGCGCCAGCAGTGCCCCAGGGGAAGAGACC. Translating it yields CASSAPGEET. The whole CDR3 sequence is CASSAPGEETQYF.

Points on this clone: The read ends 3 residues before the CDR3 terminus; that terminus is restored from the germline J gene. The rearrangement uses TRBV7-2 and TRBJ2-5; 8 bases line up with TRBD1. J gave up 4 bases and V 4 bases, and 8 bases lay outside the gene matches. Germline V CDR1 and CDR2: SGHTA, FQGNSA. This CDR3 has 15 residues. The CDR3 loop is CASSSVLDRGETQYF. Incomplete CDR3 DNA: TGTGCCAGCAGCTCCGTCCTCGACAGGGGAGAGACC.

Concerning this clone: Read data end 3 residues before the CDR3 end; the end is taken from the germline J gene. The rearrangement joins TRBV30 to TRBJ1-2; D not resolved. V dropped 2 bases and J dropped 4 bases, with 11 bases sitting between them. CDR1 is GTSNPN, CDR2 SVGIG, per germline (reference sequence). This CDR3 contains 13 residues. The CDR3 DNA, read in part, is TGTGCCTGGAGTCCGGAGGGCCTCTATGGC. It is translated as CAWSPEGLYG. The CDR3 as a whole reads CAWSPEGLYGYTF.

Concerning this clone: Sequencing ends 3 residues short of the CDR3 end; the germline J gene provides the rest. The chain links TRBV23-1 to TRBJ1-6, with D possibly being TRBD1 (5 bases). TRBV23-1 is an open reading frame whose function is uncertain. Trimming took 0 bases from V and 5 from J, leaving 14 bases between them. CDR3 length: 17 amino acids. CDR3 DNA, as far as it was read: TGCGCCAGCAGTCAATCTAAAGGCAGGGCCAATAATTCACCC. Translating gives CASSQSKGRANNSP. The CDR3 in full is CASSQSKGRANNSPLHF.